This T cell receptor (beta chain) was captured by sequencing in a study of T cell responses to AZD1222 COVID-19 vaccine. Profiling relied on immunoSEQ multiplex PCR, and the TCRdb table lists in-frame clones only, not all of them. Of about 200,000 clones in the sample, roughly 92% were seen once. The CDR3 spans 15 residues. The germline CDR1 and CDR2 sequences are MNHEY and SMNVEV (reference sequence). V gave up 2 bases and J gave up 1 base, with 9 bases separating them. The chain uses TRBV27 and TRBJ1-5; tentatively, D is TRBD1 (5 bases). Sequences were derived from peripheral blood, sampled 28 days after the second AZD1222 dose. This receptor was obtained from an adult who received the AZD1222 COVID-19 vaccine. For the CDR3, the DNA is TGTGCCAGCAGTTTAAGGGGCGGGAGCAATCAGCCCCAGCATTTT. Its protein is CASSLRGGSNQPQHF.